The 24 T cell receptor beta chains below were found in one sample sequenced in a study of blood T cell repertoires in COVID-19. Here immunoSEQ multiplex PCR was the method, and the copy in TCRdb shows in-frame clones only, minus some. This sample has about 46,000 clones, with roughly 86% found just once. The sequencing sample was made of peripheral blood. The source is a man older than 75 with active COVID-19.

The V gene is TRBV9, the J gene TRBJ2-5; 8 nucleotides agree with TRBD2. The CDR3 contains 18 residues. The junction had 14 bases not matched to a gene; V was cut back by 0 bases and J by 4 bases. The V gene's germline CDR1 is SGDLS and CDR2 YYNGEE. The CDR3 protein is CASSVGGLPGLGGETQYF. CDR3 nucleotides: TGTGCCAGCAGCGTAGGGGGGTTACCGGGACTAGGAGGAGAGACCCAGTACTTC.

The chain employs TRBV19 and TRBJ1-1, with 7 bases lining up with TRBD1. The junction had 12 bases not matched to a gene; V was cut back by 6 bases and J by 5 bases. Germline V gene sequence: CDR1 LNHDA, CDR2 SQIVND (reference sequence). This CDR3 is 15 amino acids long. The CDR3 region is CASSQTGRTSTEAFF. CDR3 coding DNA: TGTGCCAGTAGCCAGACAGGGCGAACGTCTACTGAAGCTTTCTTT. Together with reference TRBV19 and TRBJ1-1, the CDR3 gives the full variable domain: DGGITQSPKYLFRKEGQNVTLSCEQNLNHDAMYWYRQDPGQGLRLIYYSQIVNDFQKGDIAEGYSVSREKKESFPLTVTSAQKNPTAFYLCASSQTGRTSTEAFFGQGTRLTVV.

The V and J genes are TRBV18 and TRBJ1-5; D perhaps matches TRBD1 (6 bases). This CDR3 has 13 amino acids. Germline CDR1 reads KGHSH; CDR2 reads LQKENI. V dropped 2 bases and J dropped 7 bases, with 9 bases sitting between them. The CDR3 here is CASSPEGEQPQHF. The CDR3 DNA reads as TGTGCCAGCTCACCAGAGGGGGAACAGCCCCAGCATTTT.

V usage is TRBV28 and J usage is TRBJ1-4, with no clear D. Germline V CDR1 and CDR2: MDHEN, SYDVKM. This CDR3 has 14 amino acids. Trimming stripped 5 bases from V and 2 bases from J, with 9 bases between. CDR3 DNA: TGTGCCAGCAGTCCTCCAGCGACTAATGAAAAACTGTTTTTT. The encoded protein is CASSPPATNEKLFF.

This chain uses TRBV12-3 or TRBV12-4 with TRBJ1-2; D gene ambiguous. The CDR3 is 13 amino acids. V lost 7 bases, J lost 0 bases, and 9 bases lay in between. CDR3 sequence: CASNLGANYGYTF. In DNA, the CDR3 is TGTGCCAGCAATCTCGGAGCTAACTATGGCTACACCTTC.

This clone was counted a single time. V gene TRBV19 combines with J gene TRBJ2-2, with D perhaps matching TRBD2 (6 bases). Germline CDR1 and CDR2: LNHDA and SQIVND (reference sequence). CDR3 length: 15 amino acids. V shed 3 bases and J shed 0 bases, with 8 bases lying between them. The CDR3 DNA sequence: TGTGCCAGTAGTATGGGGGGAGCGAACACCGGGGAGCTGTTTTTT. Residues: CASSMGGANTGELFF.

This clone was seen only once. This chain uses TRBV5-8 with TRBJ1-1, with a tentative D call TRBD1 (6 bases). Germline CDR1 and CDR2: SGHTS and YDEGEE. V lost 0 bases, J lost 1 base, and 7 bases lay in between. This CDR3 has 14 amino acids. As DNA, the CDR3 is TGTGCCAGCAGCTTGGGACAGGCGAACACTGAAGCTTTCTTT. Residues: CASSLGQANTEAFF. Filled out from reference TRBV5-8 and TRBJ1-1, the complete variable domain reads EAGVTQSPTHLIKTRGQQATLRCSPISGHTSVYWYQQALGLGLQFLLWYDEGEERNRGNFPPRFSGRQFPNYSSELNVNALELEDSALYLCASSLGQANTEAFFGQGTRLTVV.

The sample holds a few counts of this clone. CDR3 bases: TGTGCCACCAGCAGAGATGTGACAGTGGGGCTAAACATTCAGTACTTC. Amino acids: CATSRDVTVGLNIQYF. This chain links TRBV15 with TRBJ2-4, with a weak D call TRBD1 (5 bases). V was cut by 0 bases and J by 6 bases, with 15 bases left in between. The germline V gene has CDR1 LNHNV and CDR2 YYDKDF (reference sequence). The CDR3 has 16 residues.

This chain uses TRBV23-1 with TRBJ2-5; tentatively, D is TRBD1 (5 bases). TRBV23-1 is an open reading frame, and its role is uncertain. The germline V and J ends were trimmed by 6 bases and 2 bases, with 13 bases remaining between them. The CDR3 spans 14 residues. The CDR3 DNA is TGCGCCAGCAGACACGGACATCAACAAGAGACCCAGTACTTC. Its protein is CASRHGHQQETQYF.

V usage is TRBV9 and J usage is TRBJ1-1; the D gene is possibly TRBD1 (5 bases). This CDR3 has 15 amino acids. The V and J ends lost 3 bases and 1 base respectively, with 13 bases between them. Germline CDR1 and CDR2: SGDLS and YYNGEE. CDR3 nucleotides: TGTGCCAGCAGCGCCTTCAAAGGGGAGAACACTGAAGCTTTCTTT. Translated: CASSAFKGENTEAFF.

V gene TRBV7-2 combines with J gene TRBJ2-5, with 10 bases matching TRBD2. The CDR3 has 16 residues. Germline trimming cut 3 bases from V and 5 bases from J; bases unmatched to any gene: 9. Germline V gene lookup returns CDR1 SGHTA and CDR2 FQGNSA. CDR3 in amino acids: CASSFGAGGPVETQYF. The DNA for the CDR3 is TGTGCCAGCAGCTTTGGAGCGGGAGGGCCGGTGGAGACCCAGTACTTC.

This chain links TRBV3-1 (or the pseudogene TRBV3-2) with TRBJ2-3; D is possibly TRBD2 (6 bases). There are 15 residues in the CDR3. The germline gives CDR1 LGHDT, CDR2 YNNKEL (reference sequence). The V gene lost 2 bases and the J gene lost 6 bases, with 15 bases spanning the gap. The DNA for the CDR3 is TGTGCCAGCAGCCAATCGGGCGGGAAGATGGATACGCAGTATTTT. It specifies CASSQSGGKMDTQYF.

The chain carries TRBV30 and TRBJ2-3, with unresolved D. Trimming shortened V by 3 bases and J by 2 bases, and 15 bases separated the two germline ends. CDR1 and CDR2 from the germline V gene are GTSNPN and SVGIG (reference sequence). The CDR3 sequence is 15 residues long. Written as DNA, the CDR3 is TGTGCCTGGAGGAGTCTCCAGACTGTCACAGATACGCAGTATTTT. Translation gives CAWRSLQTVTDTQYF. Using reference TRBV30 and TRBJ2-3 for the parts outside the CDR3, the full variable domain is SQTIHQWPATLVQPVGSPLSLECTVEGTSNPNLYWYRQAAGRGLQLLFYSVGIGQISSEVPQNLSASRPQDRQFILSSKKLLLSDSGFYLCAWRSLQTVTDTQYFGPGTRLTVL.

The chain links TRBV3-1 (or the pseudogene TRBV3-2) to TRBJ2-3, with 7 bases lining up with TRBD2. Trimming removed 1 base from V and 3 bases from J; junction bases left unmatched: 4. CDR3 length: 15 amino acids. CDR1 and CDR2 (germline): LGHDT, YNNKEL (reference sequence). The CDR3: CASSQGGSRTDTQYF. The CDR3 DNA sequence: TGTGCCAGCAGCCAAGGCGGGAGTAGGACAGATACGCAGTATTTT.

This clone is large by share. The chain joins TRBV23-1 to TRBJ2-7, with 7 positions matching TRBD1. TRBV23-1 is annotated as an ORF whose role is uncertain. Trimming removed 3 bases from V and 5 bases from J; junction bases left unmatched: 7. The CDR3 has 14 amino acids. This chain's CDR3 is CASSQYRDRDEQYF. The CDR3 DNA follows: TGCGCCAGCAGTCAGTACCGGGACAGAGACGAGCAGTACTTC.

The CDR3 sequence: CSVTGLEGTGELFF. The CDR3 region has the DNA TGCAGCGTTACGGGACTAGAGGGCACCGGGGAGCTGTTTTTT. The chain couples TRBV29-1 to TRBJ2-2, with TRBD2 matching 8 bases. Trimming cost V 5 bases and J 4 bases; bases outside gene matches: 6. From germline, CDR1 is SQVTM and CDR2 ANQGSEA. The CDR3 runs to 14 residues.

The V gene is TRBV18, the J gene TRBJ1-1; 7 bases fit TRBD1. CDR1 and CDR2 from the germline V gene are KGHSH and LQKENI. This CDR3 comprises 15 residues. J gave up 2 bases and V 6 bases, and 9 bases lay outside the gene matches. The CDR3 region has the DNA TGTGCCAGCTCTTGGACAGGCGTTCAAAACACTGAAGCTTTCTTT. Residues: CASSWTGVQNTEAFF.

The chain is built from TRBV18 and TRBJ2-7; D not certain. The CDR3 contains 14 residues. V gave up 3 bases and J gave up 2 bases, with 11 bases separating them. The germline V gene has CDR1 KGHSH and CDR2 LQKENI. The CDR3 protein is CASSPLGGTYEQYF. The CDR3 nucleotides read TGTGCCAGCTCACCCCTAGGCGGTACCTACGAGCAGTACTTC.

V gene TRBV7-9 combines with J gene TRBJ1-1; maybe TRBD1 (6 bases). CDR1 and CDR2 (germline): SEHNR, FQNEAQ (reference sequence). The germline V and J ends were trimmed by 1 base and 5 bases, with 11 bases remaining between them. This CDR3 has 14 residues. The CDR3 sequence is CASSLVLGATEAFF. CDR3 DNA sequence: TGTGCCAGCAGCTTAGTTTTGGGGGCGACTGAAGCTTTCTTT. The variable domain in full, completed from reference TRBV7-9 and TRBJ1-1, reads DTGVSQNPRHKITKRGQNVTFRCDPISEHNRLYWYRQTLGQGPEFLTYFQNEAQLEKSRLLSDRFSAERPKGSFSTLEIQRTEQGDSAMYLCASSLVLGATEAFFGQGTRLTVV.

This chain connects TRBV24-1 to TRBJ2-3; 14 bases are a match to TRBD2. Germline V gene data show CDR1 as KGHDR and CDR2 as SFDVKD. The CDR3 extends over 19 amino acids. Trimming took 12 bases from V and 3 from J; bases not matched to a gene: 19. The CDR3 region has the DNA TGTGCCGTCGCACAGCAAAGTCCCGGGACTAGCGGGAGTACAGATACGCAGTATTTT. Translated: CAVAQQSPGTSGSTDTQYF.

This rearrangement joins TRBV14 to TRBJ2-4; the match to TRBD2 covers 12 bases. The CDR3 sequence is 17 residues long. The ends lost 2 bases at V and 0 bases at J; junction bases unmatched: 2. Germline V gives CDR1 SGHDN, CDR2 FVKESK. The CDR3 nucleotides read TGTGCCAGCAGCCAACCGGGACTAGCGGGAGCCAAAAACATTCAGTACTTC. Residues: CASSQPGLAGAKNIQYF.

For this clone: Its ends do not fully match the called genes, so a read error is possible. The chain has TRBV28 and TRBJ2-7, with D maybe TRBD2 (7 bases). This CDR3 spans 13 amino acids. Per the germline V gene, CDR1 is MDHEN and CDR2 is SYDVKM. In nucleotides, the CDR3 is TGTGCCAGCAGCTCAACGGCGGGGAAGGGGGGGACATTC. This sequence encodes CASSSTAGKGGTF.

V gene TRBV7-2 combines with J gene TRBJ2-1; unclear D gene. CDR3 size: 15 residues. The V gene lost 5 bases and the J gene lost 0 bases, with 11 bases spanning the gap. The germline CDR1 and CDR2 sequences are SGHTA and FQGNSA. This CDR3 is CASSTEVSSYNEQFF. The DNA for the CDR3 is TGTGCCAGCAGCACAGAAGTGAGCTCCTACAATGAGCAGTTCTTC. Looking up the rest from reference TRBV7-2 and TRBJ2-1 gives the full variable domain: GAGVSQSPSNKVTEKGKDVELRCDPISGHTALYWYRQSLGQGLEFLIYFQGNSAPDKSGLPSDRFSAERTGGSVSTLTIQRTQQEDSAVYLCASSTEVSSYNEQFFGPGTRLTVL.

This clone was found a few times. The CDR3, as DNA: TGTGCCAGCAGCGTGGACAACACCTACAATGAGCAGTTCTTC. Protein sequence: CASSVDNTYNEQFF. This chain links TRBV9 with TRBJ2-1; maybe TRBD1 (5 bases). The CDR3 extends over 14 amino acids. Germline CDR1 is SGDLS and CDR2 is YYNGEE. The germline V and J ends were trimmed by 2 bases and 2 bases, with 8 bases remaining between them.